This T cell receptor (beta chain) was retrieved from a study of shared T cell receptors in the human thymus listed by TCRdb under 2021. About the full investigation: The study examined how the human thymus generates shared, self-reactive T-cell receptor alpha chains.

Libraries were made using the immunoSEQ multiplex PCR assay. Held by TCRdb, this immuneACCESS table contains in-frame sequences only and omits some clones. Under half of the omission traces to an unresolved V gene where checked; the cause of the rest is unknown. This sample comprises under 850,000 clones, 88% of them detected only once. 0.0095% to 0.012% of the sample goes to the ten largest clones. CDR1 MNHEY and CDR2 SMNVEV were looked up in the germline V gene (reference sequence). V is reduced by 4 bases and J by 11 bases, leaving a spacing of 15 bases between them. There are 13 amino acids in the CDR3, from cysteine to phenylalanine inclusive. Only CDR3 DNA is held: 39 bases, read in frame from base 1. Regarding this clone: The clone's antigen remains unknown. No base quality information exists; no much larger clone differs at one position.

The same data also contributed to another study, on human thymus T cells. Per that second paper: The donors were immunologically healthy infants in Finland who had open corrective cardiac surgery for congenital heart defects. Thymus tissue was obtained as surgical resects removed during corrective cardiac surgery. Biased V and J gene segment usage appeared to be present in both thymic and peripheral blood repertoires. According to the related research, thymic TCR repertoires were highly overlapping among unrelated individuals. The study characterized TCR alpha and beta repertoires from eight infant thymus samples and four related peripheral blood samples. The cohort included over five male and a couple of female infants, with donor ages spanning 7 to 244 days. After being mechanically released from the tissue, thymocytes were kept at -70 degrees C in pellets of about 8.5-30 million cells. Genomic DNA was extracted from frozen cell pellets with a QIAsymphony instrument. TCRB and TCRAD loci were amplified from a standardized quantity of quality-controlled genomic DNA using the immunoSEQ multiplex PCR assay. The amplicons spanned the V(D)J region and were long enough to cover the CDR3 and allow V and J genes to be identified. Amplicon sequencing was performed on an Illumina platform through the commercial immunoSEQ service. Primer bias and sequencing errors were corrected using previously described methods, and TCRAD and TCRB definitions followed the IMGT database. immunoSEQ Analyzer 3.0 and VDJTools were used for repertoire analysis, which covered basic statistics, V/J segment usage, diversity estimates, rarefaction and pairwise overlap. Chao1, ChaoE, Efron-Thisted, Shannon and inverse Simpson indices were used to estimate diversity, which was also estimated on datasets down-sampled to the smallest sample. For repertoire overlap, CDR3 nucleotide sequence, V gene and J gene had to match strictly, and clustering was done by Jaccard-based multidimensional scaling. Thymus samples yielded on average approximately 860,000 unique TCRB clonotypes, compared with around 91,000 from blood samples.

The TCR originated in a boy under two years old with a congenital heart defect. Donor details come from another sample of the same person, matched by shared clones. The sequence joins TRBV27 to TRBJ1-5, with no confident D gene call. Sample: thymocytes. The bases read TGTGCCAGCAGTTCCTCCCCTATCAAGACCCAGCATTTT. Translation gives CASSSSPIKTQHF.